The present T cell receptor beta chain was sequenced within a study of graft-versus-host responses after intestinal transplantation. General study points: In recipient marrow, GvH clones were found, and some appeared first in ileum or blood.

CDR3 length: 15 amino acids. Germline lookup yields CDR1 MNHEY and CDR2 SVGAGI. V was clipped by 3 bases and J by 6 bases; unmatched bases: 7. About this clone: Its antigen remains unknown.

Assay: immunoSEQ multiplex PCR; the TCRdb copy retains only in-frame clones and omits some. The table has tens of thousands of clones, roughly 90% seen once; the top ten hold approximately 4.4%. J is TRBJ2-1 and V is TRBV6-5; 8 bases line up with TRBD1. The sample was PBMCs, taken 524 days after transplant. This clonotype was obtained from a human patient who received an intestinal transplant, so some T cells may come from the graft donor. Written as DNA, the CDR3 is TGTGCCAGCAGTTATGAGGACAGGGCTTCCAATGAGCAGTTCTTC. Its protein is CASSYEDRASNEQFF.